This entry is about one T cell receptor (beta chain). As yet, its antigen is unknown. The data originate from a study of cytomegalovirus exposure and HLA in healthy donors. Study-level findings and limits: In the analysis, some V segments, TRBV6-2 and TRBV6-3 included, were excluded as indistinguishable. It was reportedly the case that the classifier diagnosed cytomegalovirus status with high specificity and sensitivity.

PCR employed 60 Vbeta and 13 Jbeta primers. Sequenced by immunoSEQ multiplex PCR; TCRdb stores in-frame clones only, minus some. The sample includes roughly 200,000 clones, 75% to 90% of them seen just once. V gave up 4 bases and J gave up 6 bases; unmatched junction bases: 8. This CDR3 has 15 amino acids. CDR1 and CDR2 (germline): SGHRS, YFSETQ. This TCR came from a woman aged 25 to 45 in good health and CMV-seronegative. Input material: PBMCs. The chain couples TRBV5-1 to TRBJ2-1, with TRBD1 identical over 9 bases. The CDR3 region has the DNA TGCGCCAGCAGCCCCGGGACAGGGCCGTCCAATGAGCAGTTCTTC. This codes for CASSPGTGPSNEQFF.